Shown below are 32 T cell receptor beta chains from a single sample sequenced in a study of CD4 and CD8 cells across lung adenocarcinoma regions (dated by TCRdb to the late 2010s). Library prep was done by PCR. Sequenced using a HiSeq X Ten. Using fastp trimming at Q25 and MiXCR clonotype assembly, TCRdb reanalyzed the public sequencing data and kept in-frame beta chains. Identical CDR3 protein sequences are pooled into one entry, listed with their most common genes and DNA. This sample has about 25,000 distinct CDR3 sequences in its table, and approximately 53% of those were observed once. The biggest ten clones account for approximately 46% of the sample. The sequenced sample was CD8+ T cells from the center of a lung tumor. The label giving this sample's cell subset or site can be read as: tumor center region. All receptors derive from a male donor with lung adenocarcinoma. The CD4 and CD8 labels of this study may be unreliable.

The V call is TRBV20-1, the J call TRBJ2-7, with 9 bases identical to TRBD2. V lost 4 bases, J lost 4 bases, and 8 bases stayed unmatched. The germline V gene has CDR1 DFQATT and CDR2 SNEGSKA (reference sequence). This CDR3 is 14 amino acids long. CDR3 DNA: TGCAGTGCTATAAATAGCGGGAGAGGTTACGAGCAGTACTTC. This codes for CSAINSGRGYEQYF.

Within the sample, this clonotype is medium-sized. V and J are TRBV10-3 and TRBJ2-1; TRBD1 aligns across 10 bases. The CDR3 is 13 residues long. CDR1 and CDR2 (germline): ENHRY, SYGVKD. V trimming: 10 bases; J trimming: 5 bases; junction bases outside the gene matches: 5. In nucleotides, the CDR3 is TGTGCCACCCGACAGGGGGCCAACAATGAGCAGTTCTTC. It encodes CATRQGANNEQFF.

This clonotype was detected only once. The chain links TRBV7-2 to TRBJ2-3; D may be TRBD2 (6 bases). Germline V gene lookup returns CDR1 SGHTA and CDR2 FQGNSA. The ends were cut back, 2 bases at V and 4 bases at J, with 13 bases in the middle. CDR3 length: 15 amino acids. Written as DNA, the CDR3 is TGTGCCAGCAGCTTAAGGGAGGCTCGCGCAGATACGCAGTATTTT. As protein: CASSLREARADTQYF. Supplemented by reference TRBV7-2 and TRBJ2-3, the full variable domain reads GAGVSQSPSNKVTEKGKDVELRCDPISGHTALYWYRQSLGQGLEFLIYFQGNSAPDKSGLPSDRFSAERTGGSVSTLTIQRTQQEDSAVYLCASSLREARADTQYFGPGTRLTVL.

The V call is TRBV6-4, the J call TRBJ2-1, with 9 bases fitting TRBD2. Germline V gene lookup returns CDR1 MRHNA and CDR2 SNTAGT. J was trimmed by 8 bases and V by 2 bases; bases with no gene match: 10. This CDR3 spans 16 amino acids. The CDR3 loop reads CASSDAGGSSHHEQFF. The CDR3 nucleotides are TGTGCCAGCAGTGACGCGGGAGGGTCGAGTCACCATGAGCAGTTCTTC.

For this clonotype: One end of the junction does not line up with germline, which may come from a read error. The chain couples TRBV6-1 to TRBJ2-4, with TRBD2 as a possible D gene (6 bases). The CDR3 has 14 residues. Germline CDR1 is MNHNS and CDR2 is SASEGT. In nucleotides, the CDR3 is TGCGGCAGCACGGGGCGGGGTGGCAAAGATATTCAGTATTTC. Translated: CGSTGRGGKDIQYF.

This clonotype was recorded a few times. This chain's CDR3 is CASSLSSGDYNEQFF. In DNA, the CDR3 is TGCGCCAGCAGCTTGTCTAGCGGGGATTACAATGAGCAGTTCTTC. V and J are TRBV10-2 and TRBJ2-1, with 9 bases lining up with TRBD2. CDR1 and CDR2 from the germline V gene are WSHSY and SAAADI. The CDR3 loop spans 15 amino acids. The V and J ends lost 6 bases and 4 bases, in that order; junction bases with no gene match: 7.

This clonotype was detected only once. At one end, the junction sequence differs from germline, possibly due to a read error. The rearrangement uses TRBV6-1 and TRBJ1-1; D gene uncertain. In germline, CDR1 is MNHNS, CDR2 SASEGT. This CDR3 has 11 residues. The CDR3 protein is CASRSLSEDTF. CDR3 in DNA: TGTGCCAGCAGGTCCCTTTCTGAAGACACCTTT.

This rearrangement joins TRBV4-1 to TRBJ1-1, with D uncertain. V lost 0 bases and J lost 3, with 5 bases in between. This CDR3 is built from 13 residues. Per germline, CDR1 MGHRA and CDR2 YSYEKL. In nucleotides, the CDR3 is TGCGCCAGCAGCCAAGAACGATACACTGAAGCTTTCTTT. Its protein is CASSQERYTEAFF.

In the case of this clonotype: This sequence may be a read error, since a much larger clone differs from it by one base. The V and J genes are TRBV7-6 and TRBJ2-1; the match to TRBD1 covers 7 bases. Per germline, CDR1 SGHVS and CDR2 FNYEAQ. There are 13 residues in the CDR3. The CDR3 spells CVSSSGQLETQFF. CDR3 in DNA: TGTGTCAGCAGCTCGGGACAGTTAGAGACCCAGTTCTTC.

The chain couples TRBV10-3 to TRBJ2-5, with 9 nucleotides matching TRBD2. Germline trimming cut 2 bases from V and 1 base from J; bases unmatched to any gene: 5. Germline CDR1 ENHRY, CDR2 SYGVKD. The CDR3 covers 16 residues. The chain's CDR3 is CAISEQVLAGQETQYF. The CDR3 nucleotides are TGTGCCATCAGTGAGCAAGTACTAGCGGGCCAAGAGACCCAGTACTTC.

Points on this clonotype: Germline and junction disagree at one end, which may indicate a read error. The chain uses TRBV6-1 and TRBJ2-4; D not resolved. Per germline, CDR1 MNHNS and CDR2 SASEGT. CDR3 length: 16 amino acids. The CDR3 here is CASSPAAVGATNTQYF. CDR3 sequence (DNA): TGTGCCAGCAGCCCCGCCGCCGTCGGAGCCACAAATACGCAGTATTTC.

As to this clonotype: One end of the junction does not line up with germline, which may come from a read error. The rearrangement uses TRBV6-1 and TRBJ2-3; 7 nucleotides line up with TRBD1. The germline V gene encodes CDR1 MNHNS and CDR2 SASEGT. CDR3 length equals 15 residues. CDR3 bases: TGTGCCAGGAGTGAAGGGGGCGGCCGCACAGATACCCAGTATTTC. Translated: CARSEGGGRTDTQYF.

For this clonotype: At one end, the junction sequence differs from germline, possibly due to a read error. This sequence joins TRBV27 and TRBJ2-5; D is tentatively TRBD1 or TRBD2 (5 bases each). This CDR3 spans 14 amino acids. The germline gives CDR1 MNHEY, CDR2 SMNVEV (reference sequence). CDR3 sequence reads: CASSGVRGTDTQYF. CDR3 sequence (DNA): TGTGCGAGCAGTGGGGTCCGGGGCACAGATACCCAGTACTTC.

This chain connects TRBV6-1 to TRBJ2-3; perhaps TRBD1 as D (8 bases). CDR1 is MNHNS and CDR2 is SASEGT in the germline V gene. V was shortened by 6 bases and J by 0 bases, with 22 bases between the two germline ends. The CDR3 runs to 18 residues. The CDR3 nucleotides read TGTGCCAGCAGACCACCCCAGGGGGCCGGGGGGAGCACAGATACGCAGTATTTT. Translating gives CASRPPQGAGGSTDTQYF.

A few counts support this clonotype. The CDR3 is CASSRTGTAFLYYGYTF. In DNA, the CDR3 is TGTGCCAGCAGTCGAACCGGGACAGCTTTCTTGTACTATGGCTACACCTTC. This sequence joins TRBV27 and TRBJ1-2, with TRBD1 identical over 7 bases. The trim removed 5 bases at V and 3 bases at J, leaving 15 bases unmatched. This CDR3 is 17 amino acids long. Germline CDR1 and CDR2: MNHEY and SMNVEV (reference sequence).

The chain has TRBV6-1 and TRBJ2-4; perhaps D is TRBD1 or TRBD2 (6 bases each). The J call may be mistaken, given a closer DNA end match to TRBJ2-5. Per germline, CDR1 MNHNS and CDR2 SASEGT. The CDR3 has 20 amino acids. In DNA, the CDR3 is TGTGTGAGCAGGGGTACCCGTGCGGGGCTCGGGGGTTTAGCCAAAGAGACCCAGTACTTC. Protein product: CVSRGTRAGLGGLAKETQYF.

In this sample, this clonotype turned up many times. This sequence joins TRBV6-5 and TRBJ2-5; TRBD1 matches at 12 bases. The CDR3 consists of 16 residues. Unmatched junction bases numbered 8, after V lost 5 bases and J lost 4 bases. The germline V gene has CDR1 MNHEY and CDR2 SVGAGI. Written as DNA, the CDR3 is TGTGCCAGCAGTAACGAGGGGACAGGGGGCACAGAGACCCAGTACTTC. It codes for CASSNEGTGGTETQYF.

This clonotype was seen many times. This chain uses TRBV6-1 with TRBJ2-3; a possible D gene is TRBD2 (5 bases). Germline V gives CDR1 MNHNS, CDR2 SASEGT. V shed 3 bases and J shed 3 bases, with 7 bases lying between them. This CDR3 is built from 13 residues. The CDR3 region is CASSDRGTDTQYF. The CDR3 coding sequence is TGTGCCAGCAGTGACCGAGGGACAGATACGCAGTATTTT.

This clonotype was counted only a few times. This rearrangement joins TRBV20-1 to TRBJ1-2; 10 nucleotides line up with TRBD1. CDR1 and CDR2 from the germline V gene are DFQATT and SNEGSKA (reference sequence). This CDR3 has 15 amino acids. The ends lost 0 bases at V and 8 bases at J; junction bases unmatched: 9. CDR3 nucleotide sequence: TGCAGTGCTAGAGATCTGGACAGGGGGTGGGAAGGCTACACCTTC. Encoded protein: CSARDLDRGWEGYTF.

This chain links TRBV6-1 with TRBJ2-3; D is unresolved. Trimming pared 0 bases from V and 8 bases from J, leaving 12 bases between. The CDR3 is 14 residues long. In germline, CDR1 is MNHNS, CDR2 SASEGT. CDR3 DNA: TGTGCCAGCAGTGAAGCCCCGAGTGCAGGTACGCAGTATTTT. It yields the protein CASSEAPSAGTQYF.

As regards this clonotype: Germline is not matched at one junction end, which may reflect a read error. Written as DNA, the CDR3 is TGTGCCAGCGGTGAGGGACTGGAGGCCACAGACACGCAGTACTTT. Protein product: CASGEGLEATDTQYF. This chain links TRBV10-1 with TRBJ2-3; perhaps TRBD2 as D (6 bases). The CDR3 loop spans 15 amino acids. Per germline, CDR1 WNHNN and CDR2 SYGVQD (reference sequence).

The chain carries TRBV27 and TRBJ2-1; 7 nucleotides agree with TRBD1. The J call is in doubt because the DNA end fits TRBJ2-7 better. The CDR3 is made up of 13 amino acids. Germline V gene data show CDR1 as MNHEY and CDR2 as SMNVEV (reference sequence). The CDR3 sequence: CASSLTGSYEQYF. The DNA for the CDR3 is TGTGCCAGCAGTCTGACAGGGTCTTACGAGCAGTACTTC.

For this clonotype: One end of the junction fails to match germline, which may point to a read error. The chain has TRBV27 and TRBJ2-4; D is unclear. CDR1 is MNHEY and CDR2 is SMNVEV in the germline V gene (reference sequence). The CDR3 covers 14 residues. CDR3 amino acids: CGGTALAAKNTQYF. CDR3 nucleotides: TGTGGCGGCACGGCGCTGGCAGCCAAAAATACTCAGTATTTC.

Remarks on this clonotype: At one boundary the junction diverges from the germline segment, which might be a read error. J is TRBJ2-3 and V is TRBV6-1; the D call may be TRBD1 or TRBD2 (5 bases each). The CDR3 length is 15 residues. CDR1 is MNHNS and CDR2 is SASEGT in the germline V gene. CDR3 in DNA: TGTGCCAGCAACACGGGGCCGGGGAGCAAAGACACTCAGTATTTC. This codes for CASNTGPGSKDTQYF.

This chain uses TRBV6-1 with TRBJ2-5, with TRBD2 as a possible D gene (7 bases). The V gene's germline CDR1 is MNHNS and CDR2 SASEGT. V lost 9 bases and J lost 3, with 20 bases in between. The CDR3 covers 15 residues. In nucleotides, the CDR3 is TGTGCCAGGGGGGGCGGGGGCCGAGACAAAGAGACCCAGTACTTC. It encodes CARGGGGRDKETQYF.

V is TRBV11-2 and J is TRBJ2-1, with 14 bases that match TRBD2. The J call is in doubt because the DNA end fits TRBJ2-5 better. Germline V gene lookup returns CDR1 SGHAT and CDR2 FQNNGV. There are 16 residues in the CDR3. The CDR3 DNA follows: TGTGCCAGCAGCTTAGGGACTAGCGGGAGGAGAGAGACCCAGTACTTC. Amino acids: CASSLGTSGRRETQYF.

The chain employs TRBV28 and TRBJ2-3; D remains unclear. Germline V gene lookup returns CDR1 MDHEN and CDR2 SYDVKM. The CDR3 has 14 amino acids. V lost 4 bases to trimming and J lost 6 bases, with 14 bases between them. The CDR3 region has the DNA TGTGCCAGCAGTTCAATACCCCGGTGGGATACGCAGTATTTT. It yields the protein CASSSIPRWDTQYF.

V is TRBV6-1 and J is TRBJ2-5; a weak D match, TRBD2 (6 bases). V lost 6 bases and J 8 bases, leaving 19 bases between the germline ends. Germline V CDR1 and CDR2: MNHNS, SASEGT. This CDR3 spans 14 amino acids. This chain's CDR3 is CASRLARGPDTQYF. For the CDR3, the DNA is TGTGCCAGCAGACTAGCCCGAGGCCCAGATACCCAGTACTTC.

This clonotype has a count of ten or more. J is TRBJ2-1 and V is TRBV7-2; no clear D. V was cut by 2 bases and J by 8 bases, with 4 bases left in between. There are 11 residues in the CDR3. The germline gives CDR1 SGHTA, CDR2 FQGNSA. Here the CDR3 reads CASSLRHEQFF. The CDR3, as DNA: TGTGCCAGCAGCTTACGCCATGAGCAGTTCTTC.

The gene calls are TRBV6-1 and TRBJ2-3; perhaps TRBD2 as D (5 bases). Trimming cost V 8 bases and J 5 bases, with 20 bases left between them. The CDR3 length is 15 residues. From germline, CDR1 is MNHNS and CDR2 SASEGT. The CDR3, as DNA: TGTGCCAGCGGGCTCCAGACCGCGGGCCAAGATACGCAGTATTTT. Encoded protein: CASGLQTAGQDTQYF.

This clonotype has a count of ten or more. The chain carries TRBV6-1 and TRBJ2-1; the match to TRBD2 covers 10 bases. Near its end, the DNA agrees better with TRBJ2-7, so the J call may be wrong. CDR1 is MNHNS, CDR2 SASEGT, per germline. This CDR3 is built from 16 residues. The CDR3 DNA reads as TGTGCCAGCAGTGCCCAGGGGCTAGCGGGAGTGGGGGAGCAGTACTTC. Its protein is CASSAQGLAGVGEQYF.

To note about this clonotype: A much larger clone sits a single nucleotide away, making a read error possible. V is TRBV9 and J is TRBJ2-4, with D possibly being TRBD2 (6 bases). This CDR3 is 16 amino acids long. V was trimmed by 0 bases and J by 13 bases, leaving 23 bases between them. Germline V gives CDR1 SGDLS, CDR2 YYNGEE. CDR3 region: CASSVEGDFSYNEQYF. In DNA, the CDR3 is TGTGCCAGCAGCGTAGAAGGGGACTTCTCCTACAATGAGCAGTACTTC.